This is a list of T cell receptor beta chains from one sample in a study of OX40 agonist ivuxolimab in advanced cancers. Sequencing used immunoSEQ multiplex PCR; TCRdb keeps in-frame clones, though not all of them. The sample contains tens of thousands of clones, around 94% of which appear only once. The source material was CD4+ or CD8+ T cells sorted from blood, sampled in a trial of the OX40 agonist ivuxolimab. The receptor source for this set is an adult with an advanced solid tumor such as melanoma, head and neck, liver or kidney cancer. The CDR3 runs from the conserved cysteine through the conserved F or W. D genes are given only for firm matches. Size values are once, few and many counts, or a class for expanded clones, and some rows have none.

d_gene | j_gene | abundance | v_gene | CDR3nt | CDR3aa
- | TRBJ2-5 | - | TRBV7-9 | TGTGCCAGCAGCTTAGGTGGGATCCAAGAGACCCAGTACTTC | CASSLGGIQETQYF
TRBD2 | TRBJ2-4 | - | TRBV27 | TGTGCCAGCAGGGCCCGGGGGGGAAACATTCAGTACTTC | CASRARGGNIQYF
- | TRBJ2-7 | - | TRBV5-5 | TGTGCCAGCAGCTGGGGGGGACAGATAACCTACGAGCAGTACTTC | CASSWGGQITYEQYF
- | TRBJ2-2 | - | TRBV7-8 | TGTGCCAGCAGTAACACCGGGGAGCTGTTTTTT | CASSNTGELFF
TRBD1 | TRBJ1-2 | - | TRBV28 | TGTGCCAGCAGTCTGAGGGGGGAACAGGGGGCCAACTATGGCTACACCTTC | CASSLRGEQGANYGYTF
TRBD2 | TRBJ2-1 | - | TRBV5-6 | TGTGCCAGCAGCTTGGACCCCCGGAAAGCGGGGAAGCAGTTCTTC | CASSLDPRKAGKQFF
- | TRBJ2-7 | - | TRBV19 | TGTGCCAGTAGTATCGTCCCAGGAGGGTCCTACGAGCAGTACTTC | CASSIVPGGSYEQYF
- | TRBJ2-4 | - | TRBV28 | TGTGCCAGCAGTCCTCCTCCGGGAGCCGAGACCATTCAGTACTTC | CASSPPPGAETIQYF
- | TRBJ1-3 | - | TRBV9 | TGTGCCAGCAGCGTAGTGGCAGGGGCCGGAAACACCATATATTTT | CASSVVAGAGNTIYF
- | TRBJ2-6 | - | TRBV7-8 | TGTGCCAGTGATGTGACCTCTGGGGCCAACGTCCTGACTTTC | CASDVTSGANVLTF
TRBD2 | TRBJ2-3 | - | TRBV15 | TGTGCCACCCGCGGGACTAGCATGAATACGCAGTATTTT | CATRGTSMNTQYF
- | TRBJ2-7 | - | TRBV19 | TGTGCCACCTCCCCCAGGAAGCAGTACGAGCAGTACTTC | CATSPRKQYEQYF
TRBD2 | TRBJ2-3 | once | TRBV9 | TGTGCCAGCGGAACGGGAGGTGTAGATACGCAGTATTTT | CASGTGGVDTQYF
TRBD2 | TRBJ2-1 | - | TRBV4-1 | TGCGCCAGCAGTTGGGGACTAGCGGGAGTTGAGCAGTTCTTC | CASSWGLAGVEQFF
TRBD2 | TRBJ2-3 | - | TRBV6-5 | TGTGCCAGCACCACAGGGACTAGCAGCACAGATACGCAGTATTTT | CASTTGTSSTDTQYF
TRBD1 | TRBJ1-6 | - | TRBV5-1 | TGCGCCAGCCGGACAGGGGGAAATTCACCCCTCCACTTT | CASRTGGNSPLHF
TRBD2 | TRBJ2-3 | - | TRBV4-1 | TGCGCCAGCTTTCGCGAGCGGGAGCCACCAGATACGCAGTATTTT | CASFREREPPDTQYF
- | TRBJ2-7 | - | TRBV27 | TGTGCCAGCAGTCCCTTTCGCGGAACGGGGCTCTCCTACGAGCAGTACTTC | CASSPFRGTGLSYEQYF
- | TRBJ1-6 | few | TRBV9 | TGTGCCAGCAGCGTAGTCGGGACTAATTCACCCCTCCACTTT | CASSVVGTNSPLHF
- | TRBJ2-7 | - | TRBV2 | TGTGCCAGCAGTGAACCCCGGGGGTATACGTACGAGCAGTACTTC | CASSEPRGYTYEQYF
- | TRBJ2-7 | once | TRBV15 | TGTGCCACCAGCAGCACAGACTCGCTGGCATACTCCTACGAGCAGTACTTC | CATSSTDSLAYSYEQYF
TRBD1 | TRBJ2-3 | - | TRBV27 | TGTGCCAGCAGTCCCCTCCCCGGGACAGGGGGCGAAGATACGCAGTATTTT | CASSPLPGTGGEDTQYF
- | TRBJ2-7 | - | TRBV4-1 | TGCGCCAGCAGCCAAGGGAGACAGGTGTCCTACGAGCAGTACTTC | CASSQGRQVSYEQYF
TRBD2 | TRBJ2-1 | - | TRBV7-2 | TGTGCCAGCACCCCCCTAGCGGGGGGATACAATGAGCAGTTCTTC | CASTPLAGGYNEQFF
- | TRBJ2-1 | - | TRBV14 | TGTGCCAGCAGCCAACCCCCGCGGGATGAGCAGTTCTTC | CASSQPPRDEQFF
TRBD1 | TRBJ2-2 | - | TRBV27 | TGTGCCAGCAGTTCCGGACAGGGGAGGACCGGGGAGCTGTTTTTT | CASSSGQGRTGELFF
TRBD2 | TRBJ2-7 | once | TRBV5-4 | TGTGCCAGCAGCCTCGAGCTTGGAGCGGGGTACGAGCAGTACTTC | CASSLELGAGYEQYF
- | TRBJ1-2 | - | TRBV5-4 | TGTGCCAGCAGCTTGGGGGGGACGGCTAACTATGGCTACACCTTC | CASSLGGTANYGYTF
- | TRBJ2-7 | once | TRBV19 | TGTGCCAGTAGTATGACCTCAGGGGTCTACGAGCAGTACTTC | CASSMTSGVYEQYF
- | TRBJ1-4 | - | TRBV27 | TGTGCCAGCAGTCACAGGAATGAAAAACTGTTTTTT | CASSHRNEKLFF
- | TRBJ2-1 | - | TRBV9 | TGTGCCAGCAGTGGCCTAGTCAATGAGCAGTTCTTC | CASSGLVNEQFF
- | TRBJ1-2 | - | TRBV18 | TGTGCCAGCTCACCCGAAGGAGGGCTCGTCCACACCTTC | CASSPEGGLVHTF
TRBD1 | TRBJ1-2 | - | TRBV4-3 | TGCGCCAGCAGCCAAGATAACACAGGGGCCGATGGCTACACCTTC | CASSQDNTGADGYTF
TRBD2 | TRBJ2-3 | few | TRBV2 | TGTGCCAGCAGTGACTATAGTGCGGGGGGCACAGATACGCAGTATTTT | CASSDYSAGGTDTQYF
TRBD1 | TRBJ2-7 | - | TRBV19 | TGTGCCAGTAGTATGCCGGGACAGGGGGCATACGAGCAGTACTTC | CASSMPGQGAYEQYF
TRBD1 | TRBJ1-4 | - | TRBV6-1 | TGTGCCAGCAAAAGACAGGGGATTAATGAAAAACTGTTTTTT | CASKRQGINEKLFF
TRBD2 | TRBJ2-1 | - | TRBV5-4 | TGTGCCAGCAGCTTGGGGACTAGCGGGTTGAATGAGCAGTTCTTC | CASSLGTSGLNEQFF
- | TRBJ2-1 | - | TRBV19 | TGTGCCAGTAGTCCAGGACCACACAATGAGCAGTTCTTC | CASSPGPHNEQFF
TRBD1 | TRBJ2-1 | - | TRBV6-4 | TGTGCCAGCAGTCTACGACCGGGACAGGGGTTCAATGAGCAGTTCTTC | CASSLRPGQGFNEQFF
- | TRBJ1-6 | - | TRBV6-6 | TGTGCCAGCAGTTACTCGAGTGATTCACCCCTCCACTTT | CASSYSSDSPLHF
TRBD1 | TRBJ2-7 | - | TRBV6-5 | TGTGCCAGCAGTTACTCGGGACAGGGGGCGAGCGAGCAGTACTTC | CASSYSGQGASEQYF